This section outlines one T cell receptor (beta chain) sequence together with its context. Only in-frame clones appear in the TCRdb table, and some are missing; sequencing was by immunoSEQ multiplex PCR. The sample shows fewer than 250,000 clones, approximately 79% of them seen only once. The data stem from a study of blood T cell repertoires in COVID-19. V was clipped by 5 bases and J by 6 bases, with 11 bases between them. CDR3 length: 14 residues. Germline V gene data show CDR1 as SGHTA and CDR2 as FQGNSA. This receptor was taken from a woman aged 45-59 years with acute or convalescent COVID-19. Sequencing used peripheral blood. The V and J genes are TRBV7-2 and TRBJ1-6; maybe TRBD1 (6 bases). The CDR3 DNA reads as TGTGCCAGCAGCCCGGACAGAACTAATTCACCCCTCCACTTT. Its translation: CASSPDRTNSPLHF.